Below are 7 T cell receptor beta chains sequenced from a single sample in a study of T cell changes during pregnancy in multiple sclerosis. Profiled with immunoSEQ multiplex PCR; TCRdb holds only in-frame clones, not every one. The table has roughly 64,000 clones, roughly 90% seen once; the top ten hold more than 1.3%. The sample consisted of peripheral blood, taken in the second trimester of pregnancy. The origin of the receptors is a female donor with multiple sclerosis, enrolled in a pregnancy study.

V gene TRBV19 combines with J gene TRBJ1-2, with TRBD1 matching over 7 bases. CDR3 size: 14 residues. The ends lost 5 bases at V and 7 bases at J; junction bases unmatched: 10. CDR1 is LNHDA and CDR2 is SQIVND in the germline V gene (reference sequence). CDR3: CASSATRDSGGYTF. Written as DNA, the CDR3 is TGTGCCAGTAGTGCAACCCGGGACAGCGGTGGCTACACCTTC.

This rearrangement joins TRBV25-1 to TRBJ1-6, with D hard to call. Trimming cost V 1 base and J 7 bases, with 11 bases left between them. The CDR3 has 15 amino acids. Germline lookup yields CDR1 MGHDK and CDR2 SYGVNS. DNA for the CDR3: TGTGCCAGCAGTGAATCTGTCACCACAAATTCACCCCTCCACTTT. This gives the protein CASSESVTTNSPLHF. Drawing the rest from reference TRBV25-1 and TRBJ1-6, the complete variable domain is EADIYQTPRYLVIGTGKKITLECSQTMGHDKMYWYQQDPGMELHLIHYSYGVNSTEKGDLSSESTVSRIRTEHFPLTLESARPSHTSQYLCASSESVTTNSPLHFGNGTRLTVT.

The V call is TRBV5-4, the J call TRBJ2-5; maybe TRBD2 (6 bases). CDR3 length: 15 amino acids. Between the trimmed V and J ends, which lost 0 bases and 9 bases, there was a span of 18 bases. The V gene's germline CDR1 is SGHNT and CDR2 YYREEE (reference sequence). CDR3 loop: CASSLGPPGGMAQYF. In DNA form, the CDR3 reads TGTGCCAGCAGCTTGGGGCCTCCCGGGGGTATGGCCCAGTACTTC. The complete variable domain, with remaining parts taken from reference TRBV5-4 and TRBJ2-5, reads ETGVTQSPTHLIKTRGQQVTLRCSSQSGHNTVSWYQQALGQGPQFIFQYYREEENGRGNFPPRFSGLQFPNYSSELNVNALELDDSALYLCASSLGPPGGMAQYFGPGTRLLVL.

This chain links TRBV27 with TRBJ2-3, with D possibly TRBD2 on 6 matching bases. The CDR3 is made up of 15 amino acids. V was pared by 3 bases and J by 0 bases, with 10 bases between. Germline V gene data show CDR1 as MNHEY and CDR2 as SMNVEV (reference sequence). This CDR3 is CASSLRGSSTDTQYF. The CDR3 DNA reads TGTGCCAGCAGTTTGCGGGGATCGAGCACAGATACGCAGTATTTT.

The chain has TRBV2 and TRBJ2-2, with D maybe TRBD1 (6 bases). The CDR3 spans 14 residues. The germline V gene has CDR1 SNHLY and CDR2 FYNNEI. Trimming took off 6 bases at V and 0 bases at J, with 8 bases between the two ends. The CDR3 protein is CASSGQPNTGELFF. The CDR3 DNA is TGTGCCAGCAGCGGACAGCCGAACACCGGGGAGCTGTTTTTT.

The CDR3 sequence is CVAGPDTQYF. Written as DNA, the CDR3 is TGTGTCGCAGGGCCAGATACGCAGTATTTT. The chain couples TRBV27 to TRBJ2-3, with D possibly matching TRBD1 (5 bases). This CDR3 is built from 10 residues. Per the germline V gene, CDR1 is MNHEY and CDR2 is SMNVEV (reference sequence).

The count of this clone is one. The V gene is TRBV2, the J gene TRBJ2-1; possibly TRBD2 for D (6 bases). The V end was cut by 2 bases, the J end by 13 bases, with 27 bases between. The CDR3 sequence is 17 residues long. Germline V CDR1 and CDR2: SNHLY, FYNNEI. CDR3 nucleotides: TGTGCCAGCAGTGAAAGTGCCACGGGGATCCGGGGGTATAGACAGTTCTTC. Its protein is CASSESATGIRGYRQFF.